The 21 T cell receptor beta chains below all came from one sample that was sequenced in a study of OX40 agonist ivuxolimab in advanced cancers. The method was immunoSEQ multiplex PCR; TCRdb's version includes in-frame clones alone and lacks a portion of them. The sample records 25,000 to 40,000 clones, 82% being singletons. Specimen: CD4+ or CD8+ T cells sorted from blood, collected in a trial of the OX40 agonist ivuxolimab. These receptors all stem from an adult with an advanced solid tumor such as melanoma, head and neck, liver or kidney cancer.

CDR3 amino acids: CASSRQGSGNTIYF. DNA of the CDR3: TGTGCCAGCAGTAGACAGGGGTCTGGAAACACCATATATTTT. V is TRBV25-1 and J is TRBJ1-3; 8 bases match TRBD1. J lost 1 base, V lost 5 bases, and 1 base had no gene match. Germline V gives CDR1 MGHDK, CDR2 SYGVNS. This CDR3 is 14 amino acids long. Full variable domain (rest looked up from reference TRBV25-1 and TRBJ1-3): EADIYQTPRYLVIGTGKKITLECSQTMGHDKMYWYQQDPGMELHLIHYSYGVNSTEKGDLSSESTVSRIRTEHFPLTLESARPSHTSQYLCASSRQGSGNTIYFGEGSWLTVV.

This clone came up once. The sample contains more than one DNA sequence encoding this CDR3. This chain uses TRBV21-1 with TRBJ1-2. TRBV21-1 is a documented pseudogene. The CDR3 spans 16 residues. CDR3 sequence: CASSKARGHGGEGYTF. In DNA, the CDR3 is TGTGCCAGCAGCAAAGCGCGGGGGCACGGGGGTGAAGGCTACACCTTC.

The chain is built from TRBV18 and TRBJ1-1; D is unclear. The CDR3 spans 14 residues. Trimming pared 2 bases from V and 3 bases from J, leaving 10 bases between. Looked up from germline, CDR1 is KGHSH and CDR2 is LQKENI. The CDR3 coding sequence is TGTGCCAGCTCACCAACTGGGTCTTACACTGAAGCTTTCTTT. It yields the protein CASSPTGSYTEAFF.

Judged by abundance, this clone is hyperexpanded. The chain links TRBV7-3 to TRBJ2-7; 8 bases are a match to TRBD1. This CDR3 region has 15 residues. Germline values: CDR1 SGHTA, CDR2 FQGTGA. With V trimmed by 2 bases and J by 6 bases, 9 bases remained unmatched. DNA of the CDR3: TGTGCCAGCAGCTTAGCGGCAGGGGGCGCTTCCGAGCAGTACTTC. Its translation is CASSLAAGGASEQYF.

V usage is TRBV27 and J usage is TRBJ2-7, with D uncertain. CDR1 and CDR2 (germline): MNHEY, SMNVEV (reference sequence). The V end lost 2 bases, the J end lost 2 bases, and 7 bases lay between the germline ends. CDR3 length equals 13 residues. The chain's CDR3 is CASSLQETYEQYF. The CDR3 nucleotides read TGTGCCAGCAGTTTACAAGAGACCTACGAGCAGTACTTC.

V is TRBV4-1 and J is TRBJ1-5; weak D call: TRBD1 (5 bases). The CDR3 runs to 14 residues. The germline V gene encodes CDR1 MGHRA and CDR2 YSYEKL. Trimming stripped 3 bases from V and 4 bases from J, with 10 bases between. The CDR3, as DNA: TGCGCCAGCAGCCACCCACCAGGGAATCAGCCCCAGCATTTT. Protein sequence: CASSHPPGNQPQHF.

This clone was picked up a small number of times. This rearrangement joins TRBV5-5 to TRBJ1-5, with D tentatively TRBD1 (6 bases). From germline, CDR1 is SGHKS and CDR2 YYEKEE (reference sequence). This CDR3 contains 18 residues. V was pared by 0 bases and J by 0 bases, with 16 bases between. The CDR3 spells CASSLVSGAPYSNQPQHF. The CDR3 DNA is TGTGCCAGCAGCTTGGTATCGGGGGCCCCTTATAGCAATCAGCCCCAGCATTTT.

The rearrangement uses TRBV7-9 and TRBJ2-1; D not certain. Germline V CDR1 and CDR2: SEHNR, FQNEAQ (reference sequence). The CDR3 length is 16 residues. The V end was cut by 0 bases, the J end by 5 bases, with 14 bases between. In DNA, the CDR3 is TGTGCCAGCAGCTTAGCAGCTAGTCCGCGGAACAATGAGCAGTTCTTC. As protein: CASSLAASPRNNEQFF. The whole variable domain, filled in from reference TRBV7-9 and TRBJ2-1, reads DTGVSQNPRHKITKRGQNVTFRCDPISEHNRLYWYRQTLGQGPEFLTYFQNEAQLEKSRLLSDRFSAERPKGSFSTLEIQRTEQGDSAMYLCASSLAASPRNNEQFFGPGTRLTVL.

CDR3 sequence reads: CASSLSGVGETQYF. CDR3 sequence (DNA): TGTGCCAGCAGCTTATCGGGGGTCGGGGAGACCCAGTACTTC. The V call is TRBV7-9, the J call TRBJ2-5; TRBD2 might be the D (6 bases). The CDR3 extends over 14 amino acids. V was trimmed by 2 bases and J by 5 bases, leaving 12 bases between them. Germline values: CDR1 SEHNR, CDR2 FQNEAQ (reference sequence).

The V gene is TRBV7-9, the J gene TRBJ2-5; D unclear. The V and J ends lost 5 bases and 2 bases respectively, with 12 bases between them. This CDR3 comprises 14 residues. In germline, CDR1 is SEHNR, CDR2 FQNEAQ (reference sequence). CDR3 sequence (DNA): TGTGCCAGCAGCCTATACCGCCAGCAAGAGACCCAGTACTTC. Translating gives CASSLYRQQETQYF.

V usage is TRBV6-6 and J usage is TRBJ2-7, with a tentative D call TRBD2 (6 bases). This CDR3 contains 15 residues. With 0 bases removed from V and 7 bases from J, the gap between germline ends came to 16 bases. Germline-derived CDR1 and CDR2 are MNHNY and SVGAGI (reference sequence). The CDR3 DNA follows: TGTGCCAGCAGTTACTCGGGGACTGGGGCTAGAGAGCAGTACTTC. It translates to CASSYSGTGAREQYF.

This clone was seen just once. The chain recombines TRBV7-9 with TRBJ2-3, with TRBD2 matching 8 bases. The CDR3 is 16 residues long. Per germline, CDR1 SEHNR and CDR2 FQNEAQ (reference sequence). J gave up 6 bases and V 1 base, and 9 bases lay outside the gene matches. CDR3 sequence: CASSLELAETRDTQYF. The CDR3 DNA is TGTGCCAGCAGCTTAGAACTAGCGGAGACCCGGGATACGCAGTATTTT. The whole variable domain, remainder taken from reference TRBV7-9 and TRBJ2-3, is DTGVSQNPRHKITKRGQNVTFRCDPISEHNRLYWYRQTLGQGPEFLTYFQNEAQLEKSRLLSDRFSAERPKGSFSTLEIQRTEQGDSAMYLCASSLELAETRDTQYFGPGTRLTVL.

The V call is TRBV5-1, the J call TRBJ2-5, with 12 nucleotides matching TRBD1. The CDR3 has 16 amino acids. Unmatched junction bases numbered 4, after V lost 0 bases and J lost 4 bases. CDR1 and CDR2 (germline): SGHRS, YFSETQ. CDR3 loop: CASSLVGTGGGETQYF. In DNA form, the CDR3 reads TGCGCCAGCAGCTTGGTGGGGACAGGGGGCGGAGAGACCCAGTACTTC.

The V call is TRBV27, the J call TRBJ2-3, with D hard to call. The CDR3 extends over 13 amino acids. The V gene lost 3 bases and the J gene lost 0 bases, with 4 bases spanning the gap. Germline CDR1 MNHEY, CDR2 SMNVEV (reference sequence). Here the CDR3 reads CASSFHSTDTQYF. Here the CDR3 DNA reads TGTGCCAGCAGTTTCCATAGCACAGATACGCAGTATTTT.

The chain has TRBV11-2 and TRBJ2-1; the match to TRBD2 covers 11 bases. The CDR3 spans 16 residues. CDR1 and CDR2 (germline): SGHAT, FQNNGV. The trim removed 2 bases at V and 7 bases at J, leaving 7 bases unmatched. The CDR3 nucleotides read TGTGCCAGCAGCTTATCTCAGACTAGCGGGACGAATGAGCAGTTCTTC. Translated, it gives CASSLSQTSGTNEQFF.

The gene calls are TRBV4-1 and TRBJ1-2; the match to TRBD1 covers 11 bases. The CDR3 length is 16 residues. V lost 0 bases and J lost 4; bases outside the gene matches: 4. Germline assignment: CDR1 MGHRA and CDR2 YSYEKL. The CDR3 loop is CASSQEGTGGSYGYTF. CDR3 in DNA: TGCGCCAGCAGCCAAGAGGGGACAGGGGGTAGCTATGGCTACACCTTC.

The chain couples TRBV2 to TRBJ1-6, with TRBD1 identical over 8 bases. This CDR3 is built from 14 residues. The germline CDR1 and CDR2 sequences are SNHLY and FYNNEI. V trimming: 9 bases; J trimming: 5 bases; junction bases outside the gene matches: 6. In DNA form, the CDR3 reads TGTGCCAGTGGGACAGGAGTAAATAATTCACCCCTCCACTTT. Protein: CASGTGVNNSPLHF.

The gene calls are TRBV10-3 and TRBJ1-1, with 7 bases aligning to TRBD1. The CDR3 is made up of 14 amino acids. CDR1 and CDR2 (germline): ENHRY, SYGVKD. V lost 10 bases, J lost 5 bases, and 13 bases stayed unmatched. CDR3 in amino acids: CATTIDREWTEAFF. CDR3 DNA sequence: TGTGCCACCACAATTGACAGGGAGTGGACTGAAGCTTTCTTT.

The chain recombines TRBV29-1 with TRBJ2-1; TRBD2 agrees at 8 bases. Germline values: CDR1 SQVTM, CDR2 ANQGSEA. This CDR3 contains 12 residues. Losses at the gene ends were 3 bases for V and 15 bases for J; bases not matched to a gene: 10. CDR3 residues: CSVEKVAGNWFF. The CDR3 bases are TGCAGCGTTGAGAAAGTAGCGGGAAATTGGTTCTTC.

The CDR3 nucleotides read TGTGCCTGGGGAGGGGGTCCCTACGAGCAGTACTTC. This encodes CAWGGGPYEQYF. V and J are TRBV30 and TRBJ2-7; possibly TRBD1 or TRBD2 for D (6 bases each). This CDR3 contains 12 residues. Trimming removed 5 bases at V and 2 bases at J, with 10 bases between. Germline values: CDR1 GTSNPN, CDR2 SVGIG (reference sequence).

The CDR3 sequence is CASSQDRQGRQYLTDTQYF. The CDR3, as DNA: TGTGCCAGCAGCCAAGATCGGCAGGGCCGACAATATCTCACAGATACGCAGTATTTT. This chain joins TRBV14 and TRBJ2-3; tentative D call: TRBD1 (5 bases). Trimming pared 0 bases from V and 2 bases from J, leaving 21 bases between. The CDR3 sequence is 19 residues long. Germline V gene sequence: CDR1 SGHDN, CDR2 FVKESK.